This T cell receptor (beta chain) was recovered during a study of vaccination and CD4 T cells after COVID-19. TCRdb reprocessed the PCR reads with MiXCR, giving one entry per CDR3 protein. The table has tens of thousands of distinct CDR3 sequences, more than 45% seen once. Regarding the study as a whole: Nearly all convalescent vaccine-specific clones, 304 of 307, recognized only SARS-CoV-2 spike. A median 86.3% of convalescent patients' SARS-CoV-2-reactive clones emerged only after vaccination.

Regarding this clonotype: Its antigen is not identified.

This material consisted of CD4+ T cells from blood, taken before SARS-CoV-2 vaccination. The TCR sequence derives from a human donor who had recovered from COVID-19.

CDR3 region: CASSSSRGTSTGYEQYF. As DNA, the CDR3 is TGTGCCAGCAGTTCCAGCCGAGGGACTAGTACGGGCTACGAGCAGTACTTC. This rearrangement joins TRBV28 to TRBJ2-7; 8 nucleotides align to TRBD2. V lost 4 bases to trimming and J lost 3 bases; unmatched junction nucleotides: 14. CDR3 size: 17 residues. From germline, CDR1 is MDHEN and CDR2 SYDVKM.